These 29 T cell receptor beta chains were all obtained from the same sample, sequenced in a study of cytomegalovirus exposure and HLA in healthy donors. 60 Vbeta and 13 Jbeta primers were used in PCR. TCRdb's copy holds only in-frame clones and misses some; the assay was immunoSEQ multiplex PCR. This sample's table has 96,000 or so clones. Sequencing was done on a sample of PBMCs. These receptors were collected from a woman in her 30s in good health and CMV-seronegative.

V and J are TRBV6-5 and TRBJ1-1, with D unresolved. V was shortened by 0 bases and J by 3 bases, with 8 bases between the two germline ends. The CDR3 is made up of 14 amino acids. The germline CDR1 and CDR2 sequences are MNHEY and SVGAGI. CDR3 nucleotides: TGTGCCAGCAGTTACTCGACGCGGCACACTGAAGCTTTCTTT. Its translation: CASSYSTRHTEAFF.

The chain links TRBV6-1 to TRBJ1-3; D gene ambiguous. This CDR3 comprises 14 residues. Germline CDR1 is MNHNS and CDR2 is SASEGT. The ends were cut back, 4 bases at V and 0 bases at J, with 7 bases in the middle. The CDR3 loop is CASSALSSGNTIYF. For the CDR3, the DNA is TGTGCCAGCAGTGCGCTGAGCTCTGGAAACACCATATATTTT.

This chain connects TRBV5-1 to TRBJ2-7; 9 bases are a match to TRBD2. The CDR3 is 15 amino acids. Per the germline V gene, CDR1 is SGHRS and CDR2 is YFSETQ. V shed 2 bases and J 5 bases; nucleotides not matched to a gene: 8. The CDR3 loop is CASSFRAGGPNEQYF. As DNA, the CDR3 is TGCGCCAGCAGCTTTCGGGCGGGAGGGCCTAACGAGCAGTACTTC.

The V call is TRBV28, the J call TRBJ2-7, with D possibly TRBD2 on 5 matching bases. The CDR3 sequence is 16 residues long. CDR1 MDHEN and CDR2 SYDVKM come from the germline V gene. V lost 6 bases, J lost 3 bases, and 21 bases lay in between. The DNA of the CDR3 is TGTGCCAGCAGCCTAACTGACAATCCCGGGGACTACGAGCAGTACTTC. It encodes CASSLTDNPGDYEQYF.

The chain uses TRBV2 and TRBJ2-7; TRBD1 matches at 9 bases. The CDR3 is 12 residues long. Germline V gives CDR1 SNHLY, CDR2 FYNNEI. V was pared by 8 bases and J by 4 bases, with 3 bases of the junction left unmatched. DNA of the CDR3: TGTGCCAGCCACGGGACAGGGTACGAGCAGTACTTC. It codes for CASHGTGYEQYF.

The genes are TRBV30 and TRBJ2-5, with 9 bases matching TRBD2. The CDR3 totals 13 residues. Germline assignment: CDR1 GTSNPN and CDR2 SVGIG (reference sequence). With 2 bases clipped from V and 9 bases from J, the junction kept 7 bases outside the gene matches. The CDR3 loop is CAWSFAGGGSQYF. CDR3 sequence (DNA): TGTGCCTGGAGTTTTGCGGGGGGGGGTTCCCAGTACTTC.

The chain links TRBV19 to TRBJ1-4, with D tentatively TRBD1 (6 bases). Germline CDR1 is LNHDA and CDR2 is SQIVND (reference sequence). The CDR3 is 14 residues long. V was pared by 8 bases and J by 5 bases, with 15 bases between. CDR3 DNA sequence: TGTGCCAGTGGACAGCCGGGCCTCAATGAAAAACTGTTTTTT. Translation gives CASGQPGLNEKLFF.

The V gene is TRBV7-2, the J gene TRBJ2-5, with 8 bases matching TRBD1. The V gene end was trimmed by 5 bases and the J gene end by 1 base; junction bases not matched to a gene: 6. CDR3 length: 15 amino acids. Germline CDR1 reads SGHTA; CDR2 reads FQGNSA. The CDR3 is CASSPDRASQETQYF. As DNA, the CDR3 is TGTGCCAGCAGCCCGGACAGGGCCTCCCAAGAGACCCAGTACTTC.

About this clone: The junction departs from the called germline gene at one end, perhaps through a read error. The chain links TRBV15 to TRBJ1-2; tentatively, D is TRBD1 (5 bases). The CDR3 has 14 residues. In germline, CDR1 is LNHNV, CDR2 YYDKDF (reference sequence). CDR3 in DNA: TGTGCCACCAGCGGAGACAGAGGTAACTATGGCTACACCTTC. Translated, it gives CATSGDRGNYGYTF.

The chain has TRBV7-2 and TRBJ1-2; no reliable D call. Trimming cost V 5 bases and J 6 bases, with 13 bases left between them. Germline V gene sequence: CDR1 SGHTA, CDR2 FQGNSA. There are 13 residues in the CDR3. This CDR3 reads CASSPSPGHGYTF. DNA of the CDR3: TGTGCCAGCAGCCCCAGCCCGGGTCATGGCTACACCTTC. Full variable domain (missing parts from reference TRBV7-2 and TRBJ1-2): GAGVSQSPSNKVTEKGKDVELRCDPISGHTALYWYRQSLGQGLEFLIYFQGNSAPDKSGLPSDRFSAERTGGSVSTLTIQRTQQEDSAVYLCASSPSPGHGYTFGSGTRLTVV.

The chain joins TRBV7-9 to TRBJ2-2; 9 bases match TRBD1. There are 15 residues in the CDR3. The germline CDR1 and CDR2 sequences are SEHNR and FQNEAQ (reference sequence). Trimming removed 2 bases from V and 5 bases from J; junction bases left unmatched: 3. The CDR3 spells CASSLMGTGTGELFF. The CDR3 nucleotides read TGTGCCAGCAGCTTAATGGGGACAGGGACCGGGGAGCTGTTTTTT. The full variable domain, its missing parts supplied by reference TRBV7-9 and TRBJ2-2, is DTGVSQNPRHKITKRGQNVTFRCDPISEHNRLYWYRQTLGQGPEFLTYFQNEAQLEKSRLLSDRFSAERPKGSFSTLEIQRTEQGDSAMYLCASSLMGTGTGELFFGEGSRLTVL.

V is TRBV5-4 and J is TRBJ2-3; D is undetermined. The germline gives CDR1 SGHNT, CDR2 YYREEE (reference sequence). The CDR3 loop spans 15 amino acids. Trimming shortened V by 0 bases and J by 0 bases, and 8 bases separated the two germline ends. The CDR3 region has the DNA TGTGCCAGCAGCTTGGTTCAGTCTAGCACAGATACGCAGTATTTT. This encodes CASSLVQSSTDTQYF.

This chain uses TRBV29-1 with TRBJ1-2; tentatively, D is TRBD1 (6 bases). Germline CDR1 is SQVTM and CDR2 is ANQGSEA. CDR3 size: 12 residues. V gave up 7 bases and J gave up 5 bases, with 14 bases separating them. The CDR3 DNA follows: TGCAGCGCCTTCGGTCAGGGGTATGGCTACACCTTC. Protein: CSAFGQGYGYTF.

The chain is built from TRBV7-8 and TRBJ1-2; 9 nucleotides agree with TRBD1. This CDR3 region has 16 residues. CDR1 and CDR2 from the germline V gene are SGHVS and FQNEAQ. J gave up 8 bases and V 5 bases, and 15 bases lay outside the gene matches. CDR3 coding DNA: TGTGCCAGCAGCCGTTGGCCGGGACAGGGTGTCAACGGCTACACCTTC. This gives the protein CASSRWPGQGVNGYTF.

The chain is built from TRBV7-9 and TRBJ1-2, with TRBD1 matching over 8 bases. CDR3 length: 15 amino acids. Trimming cost V 3 bases and J 7 bases; bases outside gene matches: 10. CDR1 SEHNR and CDR2 FQNEAQ come from the germline V gene (reference sequence). The CDR3 DNA reads as TGTGCCAGCAGCTTCCCGGTTTCAGGGGGCGGTGGCTACACCTTC. Encoded protein: CASSFPVSGGGGYTF.

The chain links TRBV11-3 to TRBJ1-1, with 10 positions matching TRBD1. The CDR3 sequence is 14 residues long. V shed 4 bases and J 3 bases; nucleotides not matched to a gene: 2. Per the germline V gene, CDR1 is SGHNT and CDR2 is YENEEA. CDR3 nucleotides: TGTGCCAGCAGCTCAGGACAGGGGGACACTGAAGCTTTCTTT. It encodes CASSSGQGDTEAFF.

The chain employs TRBV25-1 and TRBJ2-3, with TRBD2 as a possible D gene (7 bases). The germline gives CDR1 MGHDK, CDR2 SYGVNS. With 0 bases removed from V and 5 bases from J, the gap between germline ends came to 15 bases. The CDR3 is 16 amino acids. The CDR3 is CASSEYTGGPGDTQYF. CDR3 sequence (DNA): TGTGCCAGCAGTGAATACACGGGGGGCCCTGGAGATACGCAGTATTTT. The full variable domain, rest sourced from reference TRBV25-1 and TRBJ2-3, is EADIYQTPRYLVIGTGKKITLECSQTMGHDKMYWYQQDPGMELHLIHYSYGVNSTEKGDLSSESTVSRIRTEHFPLTLESARPSHTSQYLCASSEYTGGPGDTQYFGPGTRLTVL.

Worth noting for this clone: A junction end diverges from the germline sequence, so it may reflect a read error. V usage is TRBV29-1 and J usage is TRBJ1-4; D gene uncertain. This CDR3 is built from 14 residues. Germline loops: CDR1 SQVTM, CDR2 ANQGSEA. The CDR3 is CSAENPVTNEKLFF. The CDR3 nucleotides are TGCAGCGCTGAAAACCCGGTTACTAATGAAAAACTGTTTTTT.

The rearrangement joins TRBV9 to TRBJ1-1; D is unresolved. The CDR3 is made up of 14 amino acids. The germline V gene encodes CDR1 SGDLS and CDR2 YYNGEE. V lost 3 bases to trimming and J lost 5 bases, with 14 bases between them. CDR3 sequence reads: CASSAQAGWTEAFF. CDR3 coding DNA: TGTGCCAGCAGCGCCCAGGCGGGGTGGACTGAAGCTTTCTTT.

V gene TRBV7-3 combines with J gene TRBJ1-1; a weak D match, TRBD1 (5 bases). Per the germline V gene, CDR1 is SGHTA and CDR2 is FQGTGA. V was shortened by 5 bases and J by 1 base, with 20 bases between the two germline ends. The CDR3 consists of 17 residues. CDR3 loop: CASSRTALTERNTEAFF. CDR3 bases: TGTGCCAGCAGCCGCACAGCTCTGACAGAGAGGAACACTGAAGCTTTCTTT.

The chain links TRBV6-1 to TRBJ2-3; 12 bases are a match to TRBD2. From germline, CDR1 is MNHNS and CDR2 SASEGT. V lost 2 bases and J lost 4; bases outside the gene matches: 1. The CDR3 length is 15 residues. The CDR3 is CASSETSGGPDTQYF. The CDR3 nucleotides are TGTGCCAGCAGTGAAACTAGCGGGGGGCCAGATACGCAGTATTTT.

To note about this clone: The junction shows a germline mismatch at one end, possibly a read error. This chain links TRBV9 with TRBJ1-6; no reliable D call. The CDR3 spans 12 residues. Germline CDR1 SGDLS, CDR2 YYNGEE. The CDR3 DNA reads as TGTACCAGCAGCCATACCCAGTCCCCCCTCCACTTT. Its protein product is CTSSHTQSPLHF.

This chain links TRBV12-1 with TRBJ1-6; TRBD1, as called in the table, went unchecked against the DNA. TRBV12-1 corresponds to a pseudogene. The CDR3 contains 19 residues. Written as DNA, the CDR3 is TGTGCCAGCAGCTTGGACCCCAGGGCGACCAGTTCCTATAATTCACCCCTCCACTTT. Protein: CASSLDPRATSSYNSPLHF.

V is TRBV6-5 and J is TRBJ1-1; 7 nucleotides align to TRBD1. The V gene end was trimmed by 0 bases and the J gene end by 2 bases; junction bases not matched to a gene: 6. The CDR3 is 16 residues long. Germline V gene sequence: CDR1 MNHEY, CDR2 SVGAGI. CDR3 in DNA: TGTGCCAGCAGTTACTCGCTAGGGGGCCATAACACTGAAGCTTTCTTT. Encoded protein: CASSYSLGGHNTEAFF.

This chain joins TRBV11-2 and TRBJ2-1; a possible D gene is TRBD1 (6 bases). The germline gives CDR1 SGHAT, CDR2 FQNNGV. Trimming took off 3 bases at V and 4 bases at J, with 13 bases between the two ends. CDR3 length equals 15 residues. The CDR3 loop reads CASSLRGTPYNEQFF. The CDR3 DNA sequence: TGTGCCAGCAGCTTGCGAGGGACACCGTACAATGAGCAGTTCTTC.

CDR3 sequence reads: CASSEELAGVRITRSYEQYF. For the CDR3, the DNA is TGTGCCAGCAGTGAAGAGCTAGCGGGAGTTAGAATCACTAGGTCCTACGAGCAGTACTTC. The gene calls are TRBV2 and TRBJ2-7; TRBD2 aligns across 10 bases. In germline, CDR1 is SNHLY, CDR2 FYNNEI. The trim removed 1 base at V and 1 base at J, leaving 16 bases unmatched. This CDR3 spans 20 amino acids.

V usage is TRBV6-1 and J usage is TRBJ1-5; D is undetermined. CDR1 is MNHNS and CDR2 is SASEGT in the germline V gene. V was clipped by 2 bases and J by 7 bases, with 6 bases between them. This CDR3 contains 12 residues. This CDR3 reads CASSESGQPQHF. The CDR3 DNA reads as TGTGCCAGCAGTGAATCGGGGCAGCCCCAGCATTTT.

This rearrangement joins TRBV6-5 to TRBJ2-7; TRBD1 matches 7 bases. The CDR3 sequence is 15 residues long. CDR1 is MNHEY and CDR2 is SVGAGI in the germline V gene. V shed 4 bases and J 2 bases; nucleotides not matched to a gene: 8. The CDR3 coding sequence is TGTGCCAGCAGTTCGTCCGGGACAGCCCCCTACGAGCAGTACTTC. Protein sequence: CASSSSGTAPYEQYF.

CDR3 amino acids: CASSEVRTGELFF. CDR3 nucleotide sequence: TGTGCCAGCAGTGAGGTGCGGACCGGGGAGCTGTTTTTT. The rearrangement links TRBV6-1 to TRBJ2-2, with no clear D. The germline V and J ends were trimmed by 3 bases and 5 bases, with 7 bases remaining between them. Germline values: CDR1 MNHNS, CDR2 SASEGT. The CDR3 runs to 13 residues.